Given below is one T cell receptor (beta chain) in context. There are 14 residues in the CDR3. Germline CDR1 and CDR2: MDHEN and SYDVKM. J lost 5 bases, V lost 8 bases, and 9 bases had no gene match. Only in-frame clones appear in the TCRdb table, and some are missing; sequencing was by immunoSEQ multiplex PCR. The sample carries around 70,000 clones, approximately 93% recorded once. This record belongs to a study of blood T cell repertoires in COVID-19. Study overall: The analysed material was cDNA or gDNA that came from T cells, B-cell-depleted T cells, or PBMCs.

The rearrangement links TRBV28 to TRBJ2-3, with 8 bases lining up with TRBD1. Sequencing was carried out using peripheral blood. The sequence was collected from a middle-aged man with COVID-19, enrolled during active disease. CDR3 protein: CASAGGAFLDTQYF. The DNA of the CDR3 is TGTGCCAGCGCAGGGGGCGCCTTCTTAGATACGCAGTATTTT.